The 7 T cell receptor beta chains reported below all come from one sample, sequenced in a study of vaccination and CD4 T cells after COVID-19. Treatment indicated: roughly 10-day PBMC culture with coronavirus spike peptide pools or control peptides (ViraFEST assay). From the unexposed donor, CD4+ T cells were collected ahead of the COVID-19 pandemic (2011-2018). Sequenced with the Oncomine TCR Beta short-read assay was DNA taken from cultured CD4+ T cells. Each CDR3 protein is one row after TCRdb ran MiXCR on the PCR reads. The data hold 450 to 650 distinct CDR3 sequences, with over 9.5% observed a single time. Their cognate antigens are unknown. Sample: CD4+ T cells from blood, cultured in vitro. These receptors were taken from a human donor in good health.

Here the CDR3 DNA reads TGTGCCAGCAGCCTACAAGGTCGCCAGAGCTCCTACAATGAGCAGTTCTTC. Its translation is CASSLQGRQSSYNEQFF. The chain joins TRBV27 to TRBJ2-1; D call uncertain. The CDR3 length is 17 residues. Germline V gene data show CDR1 as MNHEY and CDR2 as SMNVEV (reference sequence). Trimming pared 6 bases from V and 0 bases from J, leaving 18 bases between.

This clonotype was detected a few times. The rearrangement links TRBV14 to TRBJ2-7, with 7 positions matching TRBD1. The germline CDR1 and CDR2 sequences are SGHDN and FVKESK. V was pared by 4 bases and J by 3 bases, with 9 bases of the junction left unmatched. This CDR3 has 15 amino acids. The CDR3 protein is CASSRIGTARYEQYF. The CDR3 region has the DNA TGTGCCAGCAGCCGGATAGGGACAGCGCGCTACGAGCAGTACTTC. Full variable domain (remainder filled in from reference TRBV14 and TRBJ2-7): EAGVTQFPSHSVIEKGQTVTLRCDPISGHDNLYWYRRVMGKEIKFLLHFVKESKQDESGMPNNRFLAERTGGTYSTLKVQPAELEDSGVYFCASSRIGTARYEQYFGPGTRLTVT.

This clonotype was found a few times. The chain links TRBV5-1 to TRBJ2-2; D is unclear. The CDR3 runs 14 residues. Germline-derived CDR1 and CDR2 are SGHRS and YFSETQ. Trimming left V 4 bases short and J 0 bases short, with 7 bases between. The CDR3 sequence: CASSRGANTGELFF. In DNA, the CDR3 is TGCGCCAGCAGCAGAGGAGCGAACACCGGGGAGCTGTTTTTT. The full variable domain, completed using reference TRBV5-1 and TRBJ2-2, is KAGVTQTPRYLIKTRGQQVTLSCSPISGHRSVSWYQQTPGQGLQFLFEYFSETQRNKGNFPGRFSGRQFSNSRSEMNVSTLELGDSALYLCASSRGANTGELFFGEGSRLTVL.

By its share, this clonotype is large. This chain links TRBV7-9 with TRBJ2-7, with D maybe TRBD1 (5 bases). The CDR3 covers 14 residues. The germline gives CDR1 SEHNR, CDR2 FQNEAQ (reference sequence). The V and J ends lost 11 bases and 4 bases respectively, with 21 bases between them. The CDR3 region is CAGGRRADQYEQYF. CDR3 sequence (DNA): TGTGCCGGTGGGCGCAGGGCCGATCAATACGAGCAGTACTTC. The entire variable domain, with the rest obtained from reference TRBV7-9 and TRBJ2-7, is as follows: DTGVSQNPRHKITKRGQNVTFRCDPISEHNRLYWYRQTLGQGPEFLTYFQNEAQLEKSRLLSDRFSAERPKGSFSTLEIQRTEQGDSAMYLCAGGRRADQYEQYFGPGTRLTVT.

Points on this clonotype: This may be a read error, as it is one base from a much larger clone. For the CDR3, the DNA is TGTGCCAGTAGTACGGAGGGCTCCTACAATGAGCAGTCCTTC. It specifies CASSTEGSYNEQSF. J is TRBJ2-1 and V is TRBV19; D possibly corresponds to TRBD2 (6 bases). Germline V gene data show CDR1 as LNHDA and CDR2 as SQIVND (reference sequence). The CDR3 loop spans 14 amino acids. The variable domain in full, with the rest retrieved from reference TRBV19 and TRBJ2-1, is DGGITQSPKYLFRKEGQNVTLSCEQNLNHDAMYWYRQDPGQGLRLIYYSQIVNDFQKGDIAEGYSVSREKKESFPLTVTSAQKNPTAFYLCASSTEGSYNEQSFGPGTRLTVL.

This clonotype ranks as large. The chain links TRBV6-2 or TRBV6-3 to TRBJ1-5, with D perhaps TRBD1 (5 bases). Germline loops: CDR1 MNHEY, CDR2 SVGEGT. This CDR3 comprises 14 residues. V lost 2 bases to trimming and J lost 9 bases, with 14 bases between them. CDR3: CASSYLIAQGPQHF. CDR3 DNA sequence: TGTGCCAGCAGTTACCTGATAGCCCAGGGGCCCCAGCATTTT.

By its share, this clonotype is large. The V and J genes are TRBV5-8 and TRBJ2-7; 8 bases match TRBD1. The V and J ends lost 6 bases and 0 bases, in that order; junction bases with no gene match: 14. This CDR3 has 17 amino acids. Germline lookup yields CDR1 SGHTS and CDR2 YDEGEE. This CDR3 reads CASNFHFGQGLSYEQYF. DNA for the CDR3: TGTGCCAGCAACTTCCATTTCGGACAGGGACTCTCCTACGAGCAGTACTTC.